These 28 T cell receptor beta chains originate from one sample sequenced in a study of PD-1 blockade in classical Hodgkin lymphoma. Using immunoSEQ multiplex PCR, the repertoire was profiled, and TCRdb retains in-frame clones only, with some absent. The data contain 45,000 to 60,000 clones, 80% of them seen just once; the ten biggest clones take up about 19%. Time point: cycle 4 day 1 (C4D1), after six to seven weeks of nivolumab. Autologous stem cell transplantation was followed by relapse in every patient, and brentuximab vedotin exposure varied. Sequencing was performed on peripheral blood mononuclear cells (PBMCs), taken before the fourth cycle of nivolumab. These receptors were collected from a human donor with classical Hodgkin lymphoma.

Of note for this clone: The same CDR3 arises from other DNA sequences in this sample as well. The chain carries TRBV7-2 and TRBJ1-5; no firm D call. The CDR3 length is 13 residues. V was trimmed by 1 base and J by 3 bases, leaving 4 bases between them. Germline V lookup: CDR1 SGHTA, CDR2 FQGNSA. CDR3 loop: CASSLVVNQPQHF. As DNA, the CDR3 is TGTGCCAGCAGCTTAGTGGTCAATCAGCCCCAGCATTTT.

V is TRBV28 and J is TRBJ1-5; 7 bases are a match to TRBD1. Germline V gene lookup returns CDR1 MDHEN and CDR2 SYDVKM. The junction had 14 bases not matched to a gene; V was cut back by 6 bases and J by 0 bases. The CDR3 has 18 residues. CDR3 residues: CASRGQTTTPYSNQPQHF. The CDR3 nucleotides are TGTGCCAGCAGGGGACAGACTACTACTCCCTATAGCAATCAGCCCCAGCATTTT.

The chain has TRBV9 and TRBJ1-1; TRBD1 aligns across 7 bases. The germline gives CDR1 SGDLS, CDR2 YYNGEE. V lost 4 bases to trimming and J lost 0 bases; unmatched junction nucleotides: 6. The CDR3 totals 15 residues. The CDR3 spells CASSPGTAVNTEAFF. CDR3 coding DNA: TGTGCCAGCAGCCCCGGGACAGCAGTGAACACTGAAGCTTTCTTT.

The chain employs TRBV6-1 and TRBJ2-2; D uncertain. There are 15 residues in the CDR3. The ends were cut back, 3 bases at V and 7 bases at J, with 15 bases in the middle. Germline V lookup: CDR1 MNHNS, CDR2 SASEGT. DNA for the CDR3: TGTGCCAGCAGTGATAGGGCTGATAAGGGCGGGGAGCTGTTTTTT. Protein: CASSDRADKGGELFF.

This chain links TRBV9 with TRBJ2-1; 7 bases fit TRBD2. Germline lookup yields CDR1 SGDLS and CDR2 YYNGEE. The CDR3 consists of 16 residues. The junction had 5 bases not matched to a gene; V was cut back by 0 bases and J by 2 bases. CDR3 residues: CASSVEPAGPYNEQFF. As DNA, the CDR3 is TGTGCCAGCAGCGTAGAACCAGCGGGACCCTACAATGAGCAGTTCTTC.

The V gene is TRBV30, the J gene TRBJ1-4; TRBD1 might be the D (5 bases). Germline CDR1 reads GTSNPN; CDR2 reads SVGIG (reference sequence). V lost 1 base, J lost 6 bases, and 12 bases lay in between. The CDR3 is 14 residues long. In DNA, the CDR3 is TGTGCCTGGAGTGCTGGGGCCTCCCATGAAAAACTGTTTTTT. This codes for CAWSAGASHEKLFF. The whole variable domain, remainder taken from reference TRBV30 and TRBJ1-4, is SQTIHQWPATLVQPVGSPLSLECTVEGTSNPNLYWYRQAAGRGLQLLFYSVGIGQISSEVPQNLSASRPQDRQFILSSKKLLLSDSGFYLCAWSAGASHEKLFFGSGTQLSVL.

This clone was counted between two and nine times. The chain links TRBV11-2 to TRBJ2-7; 8 bases fit TRBD1. The CDR3 runs 15 residues. J gave up 3 bases and V 3 bases, and 7 bases lay outside the gene matches. The V gene's germline CDR1 is SGHAT and CDR2 FQNNGV. The CDR3 nucleotides read TGTGCCAGCAGCTTCTCAGGGGGCCCCGACTACGAGCAGTACTTC. Translation gives CASSFSGGPDYEQYF.

The chain links TRBV9 to TRBJ2-3; perhaps TRBD2 as D (5 bases). This CDR3 region has 16 residues. The germline V gene has CDR1 SGDLS and CDR2 YYNGEE. V was cut by 0 bases and J by 2 bases, with 13 bases left in between. This chain's CDR3 is CASSVEIGVNTDTQYF. In nucleotides, the CDR3 is TGTGCCAGCAGCGTAGAGATCGGGGTCAACACAGATACGCAGTATTTT.

The chain combines TRBV10-3 with TRBJ2-5, with 10 bases matching TRBD2. With 0 bases clipped from V and 7 bases from J, the junction kept 5 bases outside the gene matches. The CDR3 sequence is 15 residues long. Germline CDR1 and CDR2: ENHRY and SYGVKD. The CDR3, as DNA: TGTGCCATCAGTGAGTCAAGCGGGGGGGCCGGGACCCAGTACTTC. Encoded protein: CAISESSGGAGTQYF.

This chain joins TRBV4-1 and TRBJ2-7; TRBD1 aligns across 9 bases. The V and J ends lost 0 bases and 3 bases, in that order; junction bases with no gene match: 9. The length of the CDR3 is 17 residues. CDR1 and CDR2 (germline): MGHRA, YSYEKL. CDR3 residues: CASSQEAIGTGIYEQYF. CDR3 in DNA: TGCGCCAGCAGCCAAGAGGCCATCGGGACAGGGATCTACGAGCAGTACTTC.

The J gene is TRBJ2-5, the V gene TRBV11-1; D gene uncertain. This CDR3 spans 15 amino acids. Deletions cut 3 bases from V and 4 bases from J, with 15 bases between. The germline V gene encodes CDR1 SGHAT and CDR2 FQDESV (reference sequence). CDR3 sequence reads: CASSFGPLALETQYF. The DNA for the CDR3 is TGTGCCAGCAGCTTTGGGCCCTTGGCACTAGAGACCCAGTACTTC.

This chain uses TRBV11-3 with TRBJ1-2; tentatively, D is TRBD1 (5 bases). The CDR3 has 15 residues. Germline lookup yields CDR1 SGHNT and CDR2 YENEEA. V was cut by 5 bases and J by 6 bases, with 19 bases left in between. CDR3 sequence: CASSPTVTDLNGYTF. As DNA, the CDR3 is TGTGCCAGCAGCCCGACAGTCACCGATTTAAATGGCTACACCTTC. The whole variable domain, remainder taken from reference TRBV11-3 and TRBJ1-2, is EAGVVQSPRYKIIEKKQPVAFWCNPISGHNTLYWYLQNLGQGPELLIRYENEEAVDDSQLPKDRFSAERLKGVDSTLKIQPAELGDSAVYLCASSPTVTDLNGYTFGSGTRLTVV.

The gene calls are TRBV30 and TRBJ2-7; 10 bases map to TRBD1. V gave up 2 bases and J gave up 4 bases; unmatched junction bases: 8. Germline-derived CDR1 and CDR2 are GTSNPN and SVGIG (reference sequence). CDR3 length: 15 residues. CDR3 amino acids: CAWSSTGTGVYEQYF. The CDR3 bases are TGTGCCTGGAGTTCAACCGGGACAGGGGTATACGAGCAGTACTTC.

This chain connects TRBV29-1 to TRBJ2-7; 7 bases match TRBD2. The CDR3 contains 12 residues. Trimming took 5 bases from V and 5 from J; bases not matched to a gene: 6. CDR1 is SQVTM and CDR2 is ANQGSEA in the germline V gene. CDR3 sequence: CSVIPSGHEQYF. The CDR3, as DNA: TGCAGCGTTATACCTAGCGGTCACGAGCAGTACTTC.

The chain carries TRBV27 and TRBJ2-3, with TRBD2 identical over 10 bases. The J segment lost 3 bases and the V segment lost 5 bases, leaving 8 bases of the junction unmatched. The germline CDR1 and CDR2 sequences are MNHEY and SMNVEV (reference sequence). CDR3 length equals 16 residues. The CDR3 loop is CASSLQTSGLTDTQYF. In nucleotides, the CDR3 is TGTGCCAGCAGTCTCCAGACTAGCGGGCTGACAGATACGCAGTATTTT.

The CDR3 DNA follows: TGTGCCAGCAGCAAAACACAGGGGCCCATTCAAGCTTTCTTT. Translation: CASSKTQGPIQAFF. The chain uses TRBV21-1 and TRBJ1-1; the D call in the table, TRBD1, was not verified against the DNA. TRBV21-1 is described as a pseudogene. The CDR3 runs 14 residues.

J is TRBJ2-1 and V is TRBV30; D may be TRBD2 (6 bases). Looked up from germline, CDR1 is GTSNPN and CDR2 is SVGIG (reference sequence). V gave up 2 bases and J gave up 0 bases, with 11 bases separating them. CDR3 length: 15 residues. CDR3 sequence: CAWSFGGVSYNEQFF. The DNA for the CDR3 is TGTGCCTGGAGTTTCGGGGGAGTCTCCTACAATGAGCAGTTCTTC.

The V call is TRBV6-5, the J call TRBJ1-2, with D possibly being TRBD1 (6 bases). The CDR3 spans 13 residues. Germline V gene lookup returns CDR1 MNHEY and CDR2 SVGAGI. The V and J ends lost 8 bases and 7 bases respectively, with 17 bases between them. CDR3 nucleotides: TGTGCCAGCGGGGGCTTGAAACTCCCTGGCTACACCTTC. Protein: CASGGLKLPGYTF.

This rearrangement joins TRBV20-1 to TRBJ2-7, with a tentative D call TRBD2 (6 bases). V was shortened by 6 bases and J by 5 bases, with 11 bases between the two germline ends. Germline loops: CDR1 DFQATT, CDR2 SNEGSKA (reference sequence). The CDR3 totals 11 residues. Here the CDR3 DNA reads TGCAGTGCCCCGCGGGGCCACGAGCAGTACTTC. The encoded protein is CSAPRGHEQYF.

This clone was picked up one time. The chain uses TRBV7-9 and TRBJ2-5; D is perhaps TRBD1 or TRBD2 (5 bases each). The V end was cut by 5 bases, the J end by 5 bases, with 21 bases between. Looked up from germline, CDR1 is SEHNR and CDR2 is FQNEAQ (reference sequence). The CDR3 covers 16 residues. DNA of the CDR3: TGTGCCAGCAGCCAATTAATCTCTTGGGACCGGGAGACCCAGTACTTC. Encoded protein: CASSQLISWDRETQYF. Looking up the rest from reference TRBV7-9 and TRBJ2-5 gives the full variable domain: DTGVSQNPRHKITKRGQNVTFRCDPISEHNRLYWYRQTLGQGPEFLTYFQNEAQLEKSRLLSDRFSAERPKGSFSTLEIQRTEQGDSAMYLCASSQLISWDRETQYFGPGTRLLVL.

By share, this clone counts as medium-sized. The chain couples TRBV11-2 to TRBJ2-2; 11 bases match TRBD2. CDR3 length: 17 residues. Germline V lookup: CDR1 SGHAT, CDR2 FQNNGV. With V trimmed by 10 bases and J by 5 bases, 15 bases remained unmatched. As DNA, the CDR3 is TGTGCCACCGGCCACCCGGCTAGCGGGAGGAGAACCGGGGAGCTGTTTTTT. This codes for CATGHPASGRRTGELFF.

V and J are TRBV15 and TRBJ2-4; weak D call: TRBD2 (6 bases). This CDR3 has 11 residues. From germline, CDR1 is LNHNV and CDR2 YYDKDF (reference sequence). Trimming removed 7 bases at V and 7 bases at J, with 8 bases between. In nucleotides, the CDR3 is TGTGCCACCACCCGGGGGAACATTCAGTACTTC. Protein sequence: CATTRGNIQYF.

The chain recombines TRBV6-6 with TRBJ2-2; no clear D gene. In germline, CDR1 is MNHNY, CDR2 SVGAGI (reference sequence). CDR3 length equals 14 residues. V was pared by 2 bases and J by 4 bases, with 8 bases between. In DNA, the CDR3 is TGTGCCAGCAGTTACCAGGAAATCACCGGGGAGCTGTTTTTT. Protein product: CASSYQEITGELFF.

This clone was recorded only once. This chain uses TRBV9 with TRBJ2-3, with 9 bases that match TRBD2. Germline trimming cut 0 bases from V and 6 bases from J; bases unmatched to any gene: 14. Germline V CDR1 and CDR2: SGDLS, YYNGEE. The length of the CDR3 is 18 residues. CDR3 amino acids: CASSVDVMLAGFRDTQYF. CDR3 in DNA: TGTGCCAGCAGCGTAGACGTAATGCTAGCGGGATTTAGGGATACGCAGTATTTT.

The genes are TRBV9 and TRBJ1-4, with D tentatively TRBD1 (6 bases). This CDR3 is built from 14 residues. V was pared by 5 bases and J by 8 bases, with 16 bases between. Germline values: CDR1 SGDLS, CDR2 YYNGEE. The CDR3 here is CASSRGPGQEKLFF. The CDR3 region has the DNA TGTGCCAGCAGTAGGGGACCCGGACAGGAAAAACTGTTTTTT.

This chain uses TRBV28 with TRBJ1-6; tentatively, D is TRBD1 (6 bases). The CDR3 extends over 15 amino acids. Trimming took off 8 bases at V and 2 bases at J, with 13 bases between the two ends. Germline V gene sequence: CDR1 MDHEN, CDR2 SYDVKM. CDR3 DNA: TGTGCCAGCCTCCGGGACACAGCCTATAATTCACCCCTCCACTTT. Translating gives CASLRDTAYNSPLHF.

V is TRBV7-6 and J is TRBJ1-2, with a possible D match to TRBD1 (5 bases). V was cut by 1 base and J by 4 bases, with 7 bases left in between. Germline V gene sequence: CDR1 SGHVS, CDR2 FNYEAQ. The CDR3 runs to 13 residues. The CDR3 nucleotides are TGTGCCAGCAGCTTAGGGGACCTCTATGGCTACACCTTC. It is translated as CASSLGDLYGYTF.

The CDR3 loop reads CASSLAGRQPQHF. Here the CDR3 DNA reads TGTGCCAGCAGCTTAGCAGGGAGGCAGCCCCAGCATTTT. The chain is built from TRBV7-2 and TRBJ1-5, with D hard to call. This CDR3 has 13 residues. The germline V gene encodes CDR1 SGHTA and CDR2 FQGNSA. The germline V and J ends were trimmed by 0 bases and 7 bases, with 7 bases remaining between them.